Each of the 17 T cell receptor beta chains below was sequenced from the same sample in a study of CXCR3-negative and CXCR3-positive naive CD8 T cells. General study points: CXCR3-positive naive cells had TRB CDR3s that were more hydrophobic than CXCR3-negative naive cells had.

TRB cDNA libraries were made by UMI-labeled 5' RACE. TCRdb re-called the 5' RACE reads, yielding one record per CDR3 amino acid sequence without DNA. The sample includes around 60,000 distinct CDR3 sequences. What these receptors recognize is not known. The material sequenced was naive CXCR3+ CD8+ T cells from blood. Specified subset: CD45RO-CCR7+CD27+CD95- naive CD8+ T cells expressing CXCR3 (TNR3+). The receptors were gathered from a human donor in good health. Some clones in this sample may be carry-over from other donors' samples.

The chain links TRBV29-1 to TRBJ2-2; TCRdb designates TRBD2, a call that cannot be tested without DNA. Germline CDR1 reads SQVTM; CDR2 reads ANQGSEA. The CDR3 runs 12 residues. CDR3 amino acids: CSVLEGTGELFF.

This chain links TRBV7-6 with TRBJ2-1; there is no DNA to check the TCRdb D call of TRBD1. The CDR3 loop spans 18 amino acids. Per the germline V gene, CDR1 is SGHVS and CDR2 is FNYEAQ. CDR3 loop: CASSFFAQVIKGWDEQFF.

V and J are TRBV6-5 and TRBJ2-1; TCRdb reports TRBD1, a call that lacks DNA to check it against. Germline V gives CDR1 MNHEY, CDR2 SVGAGI. The CDR3 length is 15 residues. The CDR3 reads CASSRDGGPTNEQFF.

The V and J genes are TRBV6-6 and TRBJ1-1; the TCRdb D gene call, TRBD1, has no DNA to confirm it. The CDR3 sequence is 14 residues long. Germline V gene data show CDR1 as MNHNY and CDR2 as SVGAGI (reference sequence). The chain's CDR3 is CASSSLRGWTEAFF.

The chain has TRBV7-9 and TRBJ2-1; checking the TCRdb D call of TRBD1 is not possible without DNA. CDR1 is SEHNR, CDR2 FQNEAQ, per germline (reference sequence). The CDR3 is 17 amino acids. The CDR3 sequence is CASSPRTGGLAYNEQFF.

This rearrangement joins TRBV29-1 to TRBJ2-7; TCRdb gives TRBD1 as the D gene, but with no DNA this cannot be confirmed. The CDR3 length is 13 residues. Per the germline V gene, CDR1 is SQVTM and CDR2 is ANQGSEA. CDR3 sequence: CSVFTDKAYEQYF.

This chain uses TRBV6-5 with TRBJ2-1; the TRBD2 assignment by TCRdb is unverifiable without DNA. Germline loops: CDR1 MNHEY, CDR2 SVGAGI. The CDR3 is 18 amino acids. The CDR3: CASSSSTGAGPPYNEQFF.

This chain joins TRBV10-3 and TRBJ1-1; there is no DNA to check the TCRdb D call of TRBD1. Per germline, CDR1 ENHRY and CDR2 SYGVKD. CDR3 length: 15 amino acids. The CDR3 is CAISDSGTMNTEAFF.

J is TRBJ1-1 and V is TRBV7-6; the TRBD1 assignment by TCRdb is unverifiable without DNA. Per germline, CDR1 SGHVS and CDR2 FNYEAQ. This CDR3 contains 15 residues. The chain's CDR3 is CASSARQGTNTEAFF.

The genes are TRBV5-5 and TRBJ2-3. Germline V CDR1 and CDR2: SGHKS, YYEKEE (reference sequence). The CDR3 is made up of 12 amino acids. The CDR3 sequence: CASSLTTDTQYF.

This chain connects TRBV29-1 to TRBJ2-3. The length of the CDR3 is 12 residues. In germline, CDR1 is SQVTM, CDR2 ANQGSEA. The CDR3 spells CSVYWGTDTQYF.

The V gene is TRBV29-1, the J gene TRBJ2-2; TCRdb calls TRBD2, which cannot be checked without DNA. The germline V gene has CDR1 SQVTM and CDR2 ANQGSEA. This CDR3 is built from 12 residues. The CDR3 spells CSGTQNTGELFF.

The gene calls are TRBV20-1 and TRBJ1-2; TCRdb proposes TRBD1, but this gene call is untestable without DNA. This CDR3 is built from 14 residues. From germline, CDR1 is DFQATT and CDR2 SNEGSKA (reference sequence). CDR3 sequence: CSAREPGERYGYTF.

The rearrangement links TRBV19 to TRBJ2-3; TCRdb reports TRBD1, a call that lacks DNA to check it against. The CDR3 spans 15 residues. Per the germline V gene, CDR1 is LNHDA and CDR2 is SQIVND (reference sequence). CDR3 in amino acids: CASSIGDRDPDTQYF. Complete variable domain (other parts from reference TRBV19 and TRBJ2-3): DGGITQSPKYLFRKEGQNVTLSCEQNLNHDAMYWYRQDPGQGLRLIYYSQIVNDFQKGDIAEGYSVSREKKESFPLTVTSAQKNPTAFYLCASSIGDRDPDTQYFGPGTRLTVL.

The chain has TRBV7-2 and TRBJ1-1. Germline V CDR1 and CDR2: SGHTA, FQGNSA. The CDR3 spans 15 residues. The CDR3 here is CASSPLGPRVTEAFF.

The chain recombines TRBV4-3 with TRBJ2-1; with no DNA, the TCRdb D assignment of TRBD1 cannot be verified. This CDR3 is 17 amino acids long. Germline values: CDR1 LGHNA, CDR2 YSLEER. The CDR3 protein is CASSQAPGAGAYNEQFF.

The chain has TRBV7-3 and TRBJ2-1; checking the TCRdb D call of TRBD1 is not possible without DNA. Germline V CDR1 and CDR2: SGHTA, FQGTGA. The CDR3 contains 13 residues. The CDR3 region is CASSSTADNEQFF.